Each of the 23 T cell receptor beta chains below was sequenced from the same sample in a study of Ad26.COV2.S vaccination and SARS-CoV-2 variants. Assay used: immunoSEQ multiplex PCR; TCRdb lists only in-frame clones, some missing. The sample holds over 130,000 clones, 70% to 90% seen once. This specimen consisted of peripheral blood, obtained after recovery from COVID-19. The receptors were sampled from a human donor who had recovered from COVID-19.

J is TRBJ1-2 and V is TRBV7-9, with 9 bases lining up with TRBD1. Germline V gene lookup returns CDR1 SEHNR and CDR2 FQNEAQ (reference sequence). CDR3 length: 16 amino acids. Trimming removed 5 bases from V and 8 bases from J; junction bases left unmatched: 15. CDR3 sequence: CASSGRGQGYYEGYTF. In DNA, the CDR3 is TGTGCCAGCAGCGGGAGAGGACAGGGGTACTATGAGGGCTACACCTTC.

This clone occurred once. V and J are TRBV7-6 and TRBJ2-7, with D possibly matching TRBD1 (5 bases). The CDR3 runs 12 residues. CDR1 is SGHVS and CDR2 is FNYEAQ in the germline V gene. Trimming stripped 1 base from V and 7 bases from J, with 8 bases between. CDR3: CASSLGKGEQYF. DNA of the CDR3: TGTGCCAGCAGCTTAGGGAAGGGGGAGCAGTACTTC. Using reference TRBV7-6 and TRBJ2-7 for the parts outside the CDR3, the full variable domain is GAGVSQSPRYKVTKRGQDVALRCDPISGHVSLYWYRQALGQGPEFLTYFNYEAQQDKSGLPNDRFSAERPEGSISTLTIQRTEQRDSAMYRCASSLGKGEQYFGPGTRLTVT.

The chain has TRBV28 and TRBJ1-3; 11 bases are shared with TRBD1. From germline, CDR1 is MDHEN and CDR2 SYDVKM. The CDR3 loop spans 16 amino acids. V dropped 9 bases and J dropped 7; count of bases not matched to a gene: 14. Here the CDR3 reads CASWSTPGQGENTIYF. The DNA for the CDR3 is TGTGCCAGTTGGTCCACACCGGGACAGGGGGAGAACACCATATATTTT.

The chain links TRBV5-4 to TRBJ2-1; TRBD2 matches at 10 bases. Trimming took 3 bases from V and 6 from J; bases not matched to a gene: 6. Germline V gives CDR1 SGHNT, CDR2 YYREEE (reference sequence). The CDR3 has 15 amino acids. CDR3 amino acids: CASSSLAGVSNEQFF. In DNA, the CDR3 is TGTGCCAGCAGCTCCCTAGCGGGGGTCTCCAATGAGCAGTTCTTC.

This clone was observed a single time. The chain joins TRBV7-6 to TRBJ2-3; 8 positions match TRBD2. CDR3 size: 17 residues. Germline V gene lookup returns CDR1 SGHVS and CDR2 FNYEAQ. J lost 1 base, V lost 1 base, and 7 bases had no gene match. CDR3 nucleotides: TGTGCCAGCAGCTTAGGTGGTAGCGGGGTTGGCACAGATACGCAGTATTTT. Amino acid sequence: CASSLGGSGVGTDTQYF.

The chain joins TRBV2 to TRBJ2-7, with D perhaps matching TRBD1 or TRBD2 (5 bases each). This CDR3 region has 17 residues. V was shortened by 3 bases and J by 0 bases, with 18 bases between the two germline ends. Per the germline V gene, CDR1 is SNHLY and CDR2 is FYNNEI. The CDR3 loop reads CASSDWAGSEYSYEQYF. The CDR3 DNA reads as TGTGCCAGCAGTGACTGGGCAGGGAGCGAGTACTCCTACGAGCAGTACTTC.

V and J are TRBV15 and TRBJ2-3; 9 bases are shared with TRBD1. CDR3 length equals 16 residues. Germline lookup yields CDR1 LNHNV and CDR2 YYDKDF (reference sequence). V lost 5 bases to trimming and J lost 7 bases; unmatched junction nucleotides: 13. Written as DNA, the CDR3 is TGTGCCACCAGCGGGACCGGGACAGGGATTGTAAATACGCAGTATTTT. It yields the protein CATSGTGTGIVNTQYF.

This clone was seen a few times. The J gene is TRBJ1-5, the V gene TRBV30; no clear D. Per germline, CDR1 GTSNPN and CDR2 SVGIG (reference sequence). V lost 3 bases to trimming and J lost 4 bases, with 16 bases between them. The CDR3 has 15 residues. The CDR3 region is CAWSPGGLGNQPQHF. CDR3 nucleotide sequence: TGTGCCTGGAGCCCCGGCGGTCTTGGAAATCAGCCCCAGCATTTT.

On this clone: One junction end does not reproduce the germline sequence, and a read error may be involved. The rearrangement joins TRBV6-2 or TRBV6-3 to TRBJ2-7; the D is unclear. The length of the CDR3 is 11 residues. Germline CDR1 reads MNHEY; CDR2 reads SVGEGT. CDR3 in DNA: TGTGCTAGCAGTTACCAAGGAGAGCAGTACTTC. Translated: CASSYQGEQYF.

This chain joins TRBV6-2 or TRBV6-3 and TRBJ2-3, with 9 bases matching TRBD1. The CDR3 spans 16 residues. V trimming: 2 bases; J trimming: 0 bases; junction bases outside the gene matches: 3. Germline loops: CDR1 MNHEY, CDR2 SVGEGT. This CDR3 is CASSYGTGTSTDTQYF. The CDR3 DNA follows: TGTGCCAGCAGTTACGGGACAGGGACTAGCACAGATACGCAGTATTTT.

Of note for this clone: The limits of the CDR3 on the DNA are not certain, so only TCRdb's listed CDR3 is given. The chain joins TRBV28 to TRBJ1-5. The CDR3 contains 12 residues when both ends are counted. Germline CDR1 MDHEN, CDR2 SYDVKM. CDR3 sequence: CASGTSGQPQHF.

The chain employs TRBV6-5 and TRBJ2-5; D unresolved. V lost 2 bases, J lost 3 bases, and 10 bases lay in between. The CDR3 is 14 amino acids. Germline V lookup: CDR1 MNHEY, CDR2 SVGAGI. CDR3 sequence reads: CASSYGAVEETQYF. CDR3 bases: TGTGCCAGCAGTTACGGTGCCGTCGAAGAGACCCAGTACTTC.

V and J are TRBV7-6 and TRBJ1-1; TRBD1 agrees at 10 bases. The germline V gene has CDR1 SGHVS and CDR2 FNYEAQ. The CDR3 spans 15 residues. V lost 4 bases, J lost 5 bases, and 7 bases stayed unmatched. The CDR3 DNA follows: TGTGCCAGCAGCTCATATGGACAGGGGGGGACTGAAGCTTTCTTT. Residues: CASSSYGQGGTEAFF.

The rearrangement uses TRBV5-1 and TRBJ1-3; the D gene is possibly TRBD1 (6 bases). Per germline, CDR1 SGHRS and CDR2 YFSETQ. The germline V and J ends were trimmed by 4 bases and 0 bases, with 11 bases remaining between them. CDR3 length: 15 amino acids. This CDR3 is CASSVDSSSGNTIYF. Written as DNA, the CDR3 is TGCGCCAGCAGCGTGGACAGTAGCTCTGGAAACACCATATATTTT.

The chain recombines TRBV30 with TRBJ2-3; D remains unclear. The CDR3 loop spans 13 amino acids. CDR1 is GTSNPN, CDR2 SVGIG, per germline (reference sequence). V dropped 2 bases and J dropped 12 bases, with 18 bases sitting between them. The CDR3 loop is CAWSYGWLTGQYF. Here the CDR3 DNA reads TGTGCCTGGAGTTATGGATGGCTCACTGGCCAGTATTTT.

The chain is built from TRBV2 and TRBJ2-7, with 10 positions matching TRBD1. CDR1 SNHLY and CDR2 FYNNEI come from the germline V gene. V dropped 5 bases and J dropped 1; count of bases not matched to a gene: 17. This CDR3 has 19 residues. The chain's CDR3 is CASSSLTGTGALSSYEQYF. The CDR3 nucleotides read TGTGCCAGCAGTTCCCTTACCGGGACAGGGGCTTTAAGTTCCTACGAGCAGTACTTC.

The chain combines TRBV5-1 with TRBJ1-1; 7 positions agree with TRBD1. The V segment lost 2 bases and the J segment 1 base; nucleotides outside the gene matches: 5. Germline loops: CDR1 SGHRS, CDR2 YFSETQ. The CDR3 length is 15 residues. The CDR3 nucleotides read TGCGCCAGCAGCTTATTACAGGGGCCGAACACTGAAGCTTTCTTT. Translating it yields CASSLLQGPNTEAFF.

Regarding this clone: Its ends do not fully match the called genes, so a read error is possible. V is TRBV6-1 and J is TRBJ2-7, with D possibly matching TRBD1 (6 bases). The CDR3 totals 11 residues. Per the germline V gene, CDR1 is MNHNS and CDR2 is SASEGT. The CDR3, as DNA: TGTGCCAGCAGGGAAGGGGGAGAGCAGTACTTC. Translating gives CASREGGEQYF.

This clone was observed a few times. The chain carries TRBV19 and TRBJ2-2; D is perhaps TRBD1 (5 bases). Trimming removed 5 bases from V and 6 bases from J, with 16 bases in between. Germline loops: CDR1 LNHDA, CDR2 SQIVND (reference sequence). This CDR3 spans 15 amino acids. The CDR3: CASSAIPTGSGELFF. The DNA of the CDR3 is TGTGCCAGTAGTGCTATACCTACAGGTTCCGGGGAGCTGTTTTTT.

The chain uses TRBV7-2 and TRBJ2-2; a possible D gene is TRBD2 (6 bases). Germline V lookup: CDR1 SGHTA, CDR2 FQGNSA. V gave up 2 bases and J gave up 1 base, with 8 bases separating them. This CDR3 comprises 15 residues. The CDR3 DNA follows: TGTGCCAGCAGCTTAAAGGGAGGGAACACCGGGGAGCTGTTTTTT. It specifies CASSLKGGNTGELFF. Filled out from reference TRBV7-2 and TRBJ2-2, the complete variable domain reads GAGVSQSPSNKVTEKGKDVELRCDPISGHTALYWYRQSLGQGLEFLIYFQGNSAPDKSGLPSDRFSAERTGGSVSTLTIQRTQQEDSAVYLCASSLKGGNTGELFFGEGSRLTVL.

The V gene is TRBV6-1, the J gene TRBJ1-5; possible D gene TRBD1, 6 bases. The CDR3 contains 14 residues. V was pared by 3 bases and J by 4 bases, with 10 bases between. Germline lookup yields CDR1 MNHNS and CDR2 SASEGT. The CDR3 bases are TGTGCCAGCAGTGAGGGACATTTAAATCAGCCCCAGCATTTT. Its protein is CASSEGHLNQPQHF.

The V gene is TRBV30, the J gene TRBJ2-2, with 7 bases fitting TRBD1. V trimming: 0 bases; J trimming: 7 bases; junction bases outside the gene matches: 2. The germline V gene has CDR1 GTSNPN and CDR2 SVGIG (reference sequence). The CDR3 length is 13 residues. The CDR3 bases are TGTGCCTGGAGTGTAGGGGGCGGCGGGGAGCTGTTTTTT. Protein product: CAWSVGGGGELFF.

The gene calls are TRBV5-8 and TRBJ1-5; no firm D call. V was clipped by 5 bases and J by 12 bases, with 15 bases between them. The CDR3 is 12 residues long. Germline V lookup: CDR1 SGHTS, CDR2 YDEGEE. The CDR3 spells CASRSDRFDQHF. CDR3 sequence (DNA): TGTGCCAGCAGATCTGACCGATTTGACCAGCATTTT.